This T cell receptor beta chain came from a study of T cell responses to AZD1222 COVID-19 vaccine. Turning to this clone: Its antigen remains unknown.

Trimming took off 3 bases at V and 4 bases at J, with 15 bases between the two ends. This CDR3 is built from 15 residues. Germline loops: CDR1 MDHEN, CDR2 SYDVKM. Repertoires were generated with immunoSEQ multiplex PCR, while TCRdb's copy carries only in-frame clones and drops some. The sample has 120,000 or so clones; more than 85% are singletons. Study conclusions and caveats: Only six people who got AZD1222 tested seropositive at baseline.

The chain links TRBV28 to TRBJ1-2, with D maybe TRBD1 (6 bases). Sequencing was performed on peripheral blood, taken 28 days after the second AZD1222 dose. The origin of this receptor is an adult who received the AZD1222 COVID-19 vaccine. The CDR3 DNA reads TGTGCCAGCAGTTTTTCCGGGGGGCGCAGCTATGGCTACACCTTC. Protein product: CASSFSGGRSYGYTF.